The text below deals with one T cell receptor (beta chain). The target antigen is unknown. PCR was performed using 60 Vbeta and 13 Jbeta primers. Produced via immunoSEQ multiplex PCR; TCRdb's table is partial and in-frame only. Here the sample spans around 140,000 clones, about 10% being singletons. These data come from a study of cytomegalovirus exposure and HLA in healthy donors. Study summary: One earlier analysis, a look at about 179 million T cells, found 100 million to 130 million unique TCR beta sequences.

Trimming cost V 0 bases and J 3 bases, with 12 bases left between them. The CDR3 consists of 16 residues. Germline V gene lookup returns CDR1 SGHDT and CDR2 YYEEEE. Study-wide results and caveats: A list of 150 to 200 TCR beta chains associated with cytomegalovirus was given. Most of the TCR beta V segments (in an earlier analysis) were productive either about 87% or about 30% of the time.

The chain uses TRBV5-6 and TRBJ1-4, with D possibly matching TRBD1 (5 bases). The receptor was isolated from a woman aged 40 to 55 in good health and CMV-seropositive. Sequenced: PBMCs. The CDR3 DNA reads TGTGCCAGCAGCTTGGTACCGACAGTGCCTAATGAAAAACTGTTTTTT. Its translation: CASSLVPTVPNEKLFF.